This is a list of T cell receptor beta chains from one sample in a study of early T cells in non-severe SARS-CoV-2 infection. TCRdb re-called the 5' RACE reads with MiXCR, one entry per CDR3 protein. The table records tens of thousands of distinct CDR3 sequences, approximately 12% of them present only once. The source material was whole blood. Receptors were obtained from an adult who was a healthcare worker with PCR-confirmed SARS-CoV-2 infection or an uninfected control (not recorded which). Each CDR3 is given with its conserved first and last residue. The order of the fields is V gene, J gene, CDR3 protein.

v_gene: TRBV3-1
j_gene: TRBJ2-7
CDR3aa: CASSPAIDTSGRLTYEQYF

v_gene: TRBV20-1
j_gene: TRBJ2-1
CDR3aa: CSAFRVDEQFF

v_gene: TRBV29-1
j_gene: TRBJ2-7
CDR3aa: CSVAGEGSSYEQYF

v_gene: TRBV20-1
j_gene: TRBJ2-1
CDR3aa: CSANPFGTSGDEQFF

v_gene: TRBV12-3/TRBV12-4
j_gene: TRBJ1-1
CDR3aa: CASSANTEAFF

v_gene: TRBV5-1
j_gene: TRBJ1-1
CDR3aa: CASSTTGNTEAFF

v_gene: TRBV24-1
j_gene: TRBJ2-1
CDR3aa: CATSDLDGGNYNEQFF

v_gene: TRBV29-1
j_gene: TRBJ2-7
CDR3aa: CSVDGRGGTGPRNEQYF

v_gene: TRBV5-6
j_gene: TRBJ2-3
CDR3aa: CASIQSGVGRDTQYF

v_gene: TRBV2
j_gene: TRBJ1-1
CDR3aa: CASSAGQGNTEAFF